This T cell receptor beta chain was profiled in a study of T cells in Graves' hyperthyroidism and ophthalmopathy. General study findings and limits: In the analysis, a 13 V-J model separated ophthalmopathy from stable hyperthyroidism. Among clonotypes expanded in thyroid above 0.001, most were also found in blood. Onset of ophthalmopathy came a median about 6.5 months after the model predicted it.

This clonotype was seen a handful of times. The target antigen is unknown. V lost 6 bases, J lost 0 bases, and 4 bases stayed unmatched. Germline CDR1 SGHTA, CDR2 FQGNSA. The CDR3 contains 15 residues. Calling Graves' hyperthyroidism stable meant ophthalmopathy did not progress within 18 months. TCR beta CDR3 regions were amplified from RNA. With the HTBI primer set, the TCR CDR3 went through a first round of RT-PCR. TCRdb called the multiplex PCR reads again in MiXCR, with one record for every CDR3 protein. The sample yields approximately 870,000 distinct CDR3 sequences, roughly 40% seen once. Sequencing was done on a sample of blood. The chain has TRBV7-2 and TRBJ2-7, with TRBD2 identical over 11 bases. This TCR was sampled from a man younger than 30 with Graves' hyperthyroidism. CDR3 nucleotides: TGTGCCAGCAGAGCCGGGACTAGCGGCTCCTACGAGCAGTACTTC. Protein sequence: CASRAGTSGSYEQYF.